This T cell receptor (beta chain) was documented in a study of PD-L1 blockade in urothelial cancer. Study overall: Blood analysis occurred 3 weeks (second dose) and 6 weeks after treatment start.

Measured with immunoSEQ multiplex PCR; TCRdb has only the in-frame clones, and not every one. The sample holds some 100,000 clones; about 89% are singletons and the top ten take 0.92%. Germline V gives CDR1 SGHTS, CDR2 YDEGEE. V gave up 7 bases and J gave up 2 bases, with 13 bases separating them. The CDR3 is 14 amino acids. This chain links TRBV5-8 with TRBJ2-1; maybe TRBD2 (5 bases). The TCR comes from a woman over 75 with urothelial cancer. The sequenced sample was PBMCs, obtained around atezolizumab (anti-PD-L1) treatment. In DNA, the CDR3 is TGTGCCAGCGCACCACTAGTAACCTACAATGAGCAGTTCTTC. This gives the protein CASAPLVTYNEQFF. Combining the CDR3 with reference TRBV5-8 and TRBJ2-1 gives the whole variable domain EAGVTQSPTHLIKTRGQQATLRCSPISGHTSVYWYQQALGLGLQFLLWYDEGEERNRGNFPPRFSGRQFPNYSSELNVNALELEDSALYLCASAPLVTYNEQFFGPGTRLTVL.